This T cell receptor (beta chain) was documented in a study of CD8 T cells in Susac syndrome (dated 2019 in TCRdb). At the level of the whole study: Repertoire sequencing was used to test whether CD8+ T cell activation and differentiation in Susac syndrome was antigen driven. CD8+ T cell repertoire clonality was compared between eleven to twelve healthy donors, approximately 14 Susac syndrome patients and around 16 multiple sclerosis patients. Results the study describes overall, beyond this receptor: The TCR sequencing and HLA analysis was acknowledged to have included a relatively small number of individuals.

RNA was extracted using the RNeasy kit, and roughly 0.5 to 1 microgram was reverse transcribed with random hexamers. TCR beta CDR3 regions were amplified with the immunoSEQ multiplex PCR assay covering 54 Vbeta and 13 Jbeta segments. To correct PCR amplification bias, a synthetic template baseline was used for both primer optimization and computational correction. Concerning the study's data processing: Reads were annotated to V, D and J genes per IMGT and analyzed with immunoSEQ Analyzer, keeping only productive sequences. Clonality was computed as one minus Shannon entropy normalized by log2 of the number of productive unique sequences. Public and private clones were assessed among the 100 most prevalent clones of each patient and control. Clones were defined as Susac-specific if absent from the healthy and MS cohorts, from 900 to 1,300 published viral clones and from other ImmuneACCESS disease sequences. TCRdb's own reprocessing of the public reads used fastp at Q25 and MiXCR and kept productive beta chains. Each CDR3 protein appears once, grouped with its most common genes and DNA. The V and J calls and clone size come from TCRdb's table, not from the authors' own analysis. The sample contains 150,000 to 200,000 distinct CDR3 sequences, approximately 95% of them found a single time. The ten largest clones represent roughly 0.16% of the sample.

This clonotype was seen a single time. Its antigen is currently not known. Per-nucleotide qualities are absent, and no much larger clonotype sits a single base away. One read is thin evidence. The germline V gene provides CDR1 MDHEN and CDR2 SYDVKM. V has 1 base trimmed and J has 10 bases trimmed; junction bases matching no gene number 12. There are 16 amino acids in the CDR3, from cysteine to phenylalanine inclusive. Of the read, only the CDR3 DNA is kept; its 48 bases are in frame from base 1. High-throughput TCR beta sequencing profiled peripheral blood CD8+ and CD4+ T cells from healthy donors, Susac syndrome patients and multiple sclerosis patients. Multiple sclerosis controls were treatment-naive patients with stable or active relapsing-remitting disease fulfilling revised McDonald criteria. Bulk CD8+ and CD4+ T cells were purified magnetically by negative isolation, whereas CD8+ TEMRA cells were enriched by FACS. Blood was drawn into EDTA tubes, processed within 24 hours, and PBMCs were isolated by density gradient centrifugation. PBMCs intended for TCR sequencing were frozen in liquid nitrogen and were later thawed in a 37 degrees C water bath. Purity of sorted or isolated CD4+, CD8+ and CD8+ TEMRA cells was at least 90%.

The sequence links TRBV28 to TRBJ2-1; 8 bases in between match TRBD1. Sequencing was carried out using CD8+ T cells from PBMCs. This TCR was recovered from a human donor with multiple sclerosis. The CDR3 loop reads CASSLFGRGQIDEQFF. The nucleotide sequence reads TGTGCCAGCAGTTTATTTGGCAGGGGGCAAATCGACGAGCAGTTCTTC.